This T cell receptor beta chain was captured in a study of shared clonotypes between healthy human individuals. Study results and caveats: The sole specimen, blood, was sampled, and tissue repertoires likely differ.

Comments on this clone: Its antigen remains unknown.

Assay: immunoSEQ multiplex PCR; the TCRdb copy retains only in-frame clones and omits some. In the table there are a few million clones, approximately 95% of which are singletons. CDR3 size: 16 residues. J gave up 4 bases and V 6 bases, and 12 bases lay outside the gene matches. Germline CDR1 is SNHLY and CDR2 is FYNNEI. This sequence was found in a man between 18 and 35 years old in good health. The V call is TRBV2, the J call TRBJ1-3; 7 nucleotides agree with TRBD1. The material sequenced was naive CD4+ T cells sorted from blood. The subset was: CD45RA+ positively selected. The CDR3 protein is CASRALGGGAGNTIYF. CDR3 bases: TGTGCCAGCAGGGCCTTAGGAGGGGGCGCGGGAAACACCATATATTTT.